The rows below give T cell receptor beta chains drawn from one sample of a study of brain T cells in children with intractable seizures. Clones were sequenced by immunoSEQ multiplex PCR, and TCRdb holds only the in-frame ones, with some missing. The top ten clones hold more than 0.35% of a sample with tens of thousands of clones, more than 95% of them seen once. The starting material was peripheral blood, obtained at surgery. Source of these receptors: a boy under two years old with focal cortical dysplasia and intractable seizures. CDR3s include the opening cysteine and the closing phenylalanine or tryptophan. Each record gives: D gene, clone size, J gene, V gene, CDR3 DNA, CDR3 protein. D genes are given only for firm matches. Not all rows give a size; the values are once, few, many and, for expanded clones, a class.

>NA|NA|TRBJ1-4|TRBV5-1
TGCGCCAGCAGCTTAACGGCGGGCTGGGATGAAAAACTGTTTTTT
CASSLTAGWDEKLFF
>TRBD1|NA|TRBJ1-4|TRBV6-5
TGTGCCAGCAGTTACCTGAAAGACAGGGGCGAAAAACTGTTTTTT
CASSYLKDRGEKLFF
>TRBD2|NA|TRBJ2-2|TRBV5-1
TGCGCCAGCAGCTTGGGGGCGGGGGAGACGAACACCGGGGAGCTGTTTTTT
CASSLGAGETNTGELFF
>NA|NA|TRBJ1-1|TRBV6-5
TGTGCCAGCGGAGCTAGGTTGGGCACTGAAGCTTTCTTT
CASGARLGTEAFF
>TRBD2|NA|TRBJ2-1|TRBV6-5
TGTGCCAGCAGTTTAAGCGGGAGCTATGAGCAGTTCTTC
CASSLSGSYEQFF
>NA|NA|TRBJ2-7|TRBV9
TGTGCCAGCAGCTCAGGTCCCGGCGACTACGAGCAGTACTTC
CASSSGPGDYEQYF
>NA|NA|TRBJ1-1|TRBV3-1/TRBV3-2
TGTGCCAGCAGCCAAGAATACGGGGCGGCTGAAGCTTTCTTT
CASSQEYGAAEAFF
>TRBD2|NA|TRBJ2-5|TRBV2
TGTGCCAGCAGTGAAGCGGGAGGGCCCGGGACCCAGTACTTC
CASSEAGGPGTQYF
>TRBD1|NA|TRBJ1-2|TRBV10-3
TGTGCCACCAGCCGACAGGGGGCTGGCTATGGCTACACCTTC
CATSRQGAGYGYTF
>TRBD2|NA|TRBJ2-1|TRBV3-1/TRBV3-2
TGTGCCAGCAGCCACCCGCCCCGGGGGTTAGCGGGAGTGACAGGGTATGAGCAGTTCTTC
CASSHPPRGLAGVTGYEQFF
>NA|NA|TRBJ2-1|TRBV20-1
TGCAGTGCTAGTAGGGACCCCTTTAATGAGCAGTTCTTC
CSASRDPFNEQFF
>TRBD1|NA|TRBJ1-3|TRBV2
TGTGCCAGCATCTTGAGGACAGGGATGGCTGGAAACACCATATATTTT
CASILRTGMAGNTIYF
>TRBD1|NA|TRBJ2-7|TRBV5-1
TGCGCCAGCAGCGTCGACAGGGGCATCGAGCAGTACTTC
CASSVDRGIEQYF
>NA|NA|TRBJ2-3|TRBV11-2
TGTGCCAGCAGCCCACCCCGGGACCCAGATACGCAGTATTTT
CASSPPRDPDTQYF
>NA|NA|TRBJ1-2|TRBV12-3/TRBV12-4
TGTGCCAGCACCCCCTGGGAGGGGGGCTACACCTTC
CASTPWEGGYTF
>NA|NA|TRBJ2-7|TRBV13
TGTGCCAGCAGCTCGGATTACGAGCAGTACTTC
CASSSDYEQYF
>NA|NA|TRBJ1-2|TRBV18
TGTGCCAGCTCACCCACAGGGACGTCCCTCTATGGCTACACCTTC
CASSPTGTSLYGYTF
>NA|NA|TRBJ1-4|TRBV25-1
TGTGCCAGCAGTGAGAACTTGGGGGACGTTAATGAAAAACTGTTTTTT
CASSENLGDVNEKLFF
>NA|NA|TRBJ2-5|TRBV10-3
TGTGCCATCAGTGAGATAGGCCGGGGCCAAGAGACCCAGTACTTC
CAISEIGRGQETQYF
>TRBD2|once|TRBJ2-5|TRBV7-9
TGTGCCAGCAGCTCTGGGACTAGCGGGAGGGTGCGGGAAGAGACCCAGTACTTC
CASSSGTSGRVREETQYF
>NA|NA|TRBJ2-3|TRBV14
TGTGCCAGCAGCCAAGAGTTCGTCGGGGCCGGCACAGATACGCAGTATTTT
CASSQEFVGAGTDTQYF
>NA|NA|TRBJ2-4|TRBV4-2
TGTGCCAGCAGCCAAGTACAGATAGCCAAAAACATTCAGTACTTC
CASSQVQIAKNIQYF
>NA|NA|TRBJ1-1|TRBV4-2
TGTGCCAGCAGCCAAGATAATACAGGGCCCACTGAAGCTTTCTTT
CASSQDNTGPTEAFF
>NA|NA|TRBJ1-2|TRBV19
TGTGCCAGTAGTTTCAGGGGACATAACTATGGCTACACCTTC
CASSFRGHNYGYTF
>NA|few|TRBJ2-2|TRBV4-3
TGCGCCAGCAGCCAAGGTCTGGTGGGCGGGGAGCTGTTTTTT
CASSQGLVGGELFF
>NA|NA|TRBJ2-2|TRBV29-1
TGCAGCGTTCCCGGGACCAATGGGGCGAACACCGGGGAGCTGTTTTTT
CSVPGTNGANTGELFF
>NA|NA|TRBJ2-5|TRBV5-6
TGTGCCAGCATCCCACGGTTGGCCCCCGAGGAGACCCAGTACTTC
CASIPRLAPEETQYF
>NA|NA|TRBJ1-2|TRBV4-1
TGCGCCAGCAGCAAGCTTGTACCCCGAGTCGAGCAGGGCTTCCGTGGCTACACCTTC
CASSKLVPRVEQGFRGYTF
>TRBD2|NA|TRBJ2-5|TRBV9
TGTGCCAGCAGCGTTGGACTAGCGGGGCCGGAGACCCAGTACTTC
CASSVGLAGPETQYF
>TRBD1|NA|TRBJ1-4|TRBV4-2
TGTGCCAGCAGCCAAGGACAGGGTGTGGGGGAAAAACTGTTTTTT
CASSQGQGVGEKLFF
>TRBD2|NA|TRBJ2-7|TRBV28
TGTGCCAGCAGTTTAAGCGGACACCTTAGCGGGAGCTACGAGCAGTACTTC
CASSLSGHLSGSYEQYF
>NA|NA|TRBJ1-1|TRBV7-9
TGTGCCAGCAGCTTGCTAACTATGAACACTGAAGCTTTCTTT
CASSLLTMNTEAFF
>NA|NA|TRBJ2-1|TRBV11-2
TGTGCCAGCAGGGAACTTTCCTACAATGAGCAGTTCTTC
CASRELSYNEQFF
>TRBD1|once|TRBJ2-1|TRBV5-1
TGCGCCAGCAGCTTGGATGGGGACAGCCTCTCCTACAATGAGCAGTTCTTC
CASSLDGDSLSYNEQFF
>NA|NA|TRBJ2-6|TRBV5-1
TGCGCCAGCAGCCCTCAGGGGGGGTTCTCTGGGGCCAACGTCCTGACTTTC
CASSPQGGFSGANVLTF
>NA|NA|TRBJ2-7|TRBV7-2
TGTGCCAGCAGCCCTCGGGTTGGCGAGCAGTACTTC
CASSPRVGEQYF
>NA|NA|TRBJ2-7|TRBV7-2
TGTGCCAGCAGCCCATCCTACGAGCAGTACTTC
CASSPSYEQYF
>TRBD2|NA|TRBJ2-3|TRBV7-3
TGTGCCAGCAGCTTACCGACTAGCGGTTACACAGATACGCAGTATTTT
CASSLPTSGYTDTQYF
>NA|once|TRBJ2-6|TRBV27
TGTGCCAGCACCCCGCGGGGCGCTGGGGCCAACGTCCTGACTTTC
CASTPRGAGANVLTF
>NA|NA|TRBJ1-2|TRBV12-3/TRBV12-4
TGTGCCAGCAGTTCTGGGACTGTCTATGGCTACACCTTC
CASSSGTVYGYTF
>TRBD2|NA|TRBJ2-7|TRBV19
TGTGCCAGTAGTACAGGGACTAGCTCGCCCTACGAGCAGTACTTC
CASSTGTSSPYEQYF
>NA|NA|TRBJ2-6|TRBV5-1
TGCGCCAGCAGCTTGGACTCTGGGGCCAACGTCCTGACTTTC
CASSLDSGANVLTF
>NA|NA|TRBJ1-4|TRBV25-1
TGTGCCAGCAGTGAATATTTTGGGGGGGAAAAACTGTTTTTT
CASSEYFGGEKLFF
>TRBD1|NA|TRBJ1-5|TRBV2
TGTGCCAGCAGTTCCGGGACAGCTAATAGCAATCAGCCCCAGCATTTT
CASSSGTANSNQPQHF
>NA|NA|TRBJ2-1|TRBV4-3
TGCGCCAGCAGCCAATCCGGGATGAGCTCCTACAATGAGCAGTTCTTC
CASSQSGMSSYNEQFF
>NA|NA|TRBJ2-1|TRBV5-4
TGTGCCAGCCAACCCCCGGCCGGGGTTGAGCAGTTCTTC
CASQPPAGVEQFF
>NA|NA|TRBJ1-2|TRBV6-1
TGTGCCAGCAGTGAAGGGGAACCGCAATTTAACTATGGCTACACCTTC
CASSEGEPQFNYGYTF
>NA|NA|TRBJ2-7|TRBV7-9
TGTGCCAGCAGTTCGCCTTCTAACAGCTACTACGAGCAGTACTTC
CASSSPSNSYYEQYF
>NA|NA|TRBJ2-7|TRBV5-4
TGTGCCAGGGAGGGGTGGCAGGGGGACTACGAGCAGTACTTC
CAREGWQGDYEQYF
>NA|NA|TRBJ1-2|TRBV7-2
TGTGCCAGCAGCCAACAGCCTTCGGGAGGGCAGGGCTACACCTTC
CASSQQPSGGQGYTF
>TRBD2|NA|TRBJ2-3|TRBV6-5
TGTGCCAGCAAGCGAGCGGGGGTGACAGATACGCAGTATTTT
CASKRAGVTDTQYF
>TRBD1|NA|TRBJ1-1|TRBV7-6
TGTGCCAGCAGCTTACCAGGGGGCACTGAAGCTTTCTTT
CASSLPGGTEAFF
>TRBD1|NA|TRBJ1-6|TRBV5-4
TGTGCCAGCAGCCCTGGACAGGGCCGGAGCAGGTCACCCCTCCACTTT
CASSPGQGRSRSPLHF
>NA|NA|TRBJ1-2|TRBV18
TGTGCCAGCTCACCAAATTCTCGGACAACTTATGGCTACACCTTC
CASSPNSRTTYGYTF
>TRBD1|NA|TRBJ1-3|TRBV18
TGTGCCAGCTCACCACTCATAGCCAGGACAGGGAAAAGAAACACCATATATTTT
CASSPLIARTGKRNTIYF
>TRBD1|NA|TRBJ2-2|TRBV19
TGTGCCAGTAGTATAGATACGACAGGGTATACCGGGGAGCTGTTTTTT
CASSIDTTGYTGELFF
>NA|NA|TRBJ1-6|TRBV19
TGTGCCAGTAGTATTCGGGACCCCTATAGTTCACCCCTCCACTTT
CASSIRDPYSSPLHF
>NA|NA|TRBJ2-7|TRBV6-5
TGTGCCAGCAGTTACCTCCAGGGAGTCTCCTACGAGCAGTACTTC
CASSYLQGVSYEQYF
>TRBD2|NA|TRBJ2-3|TRBV5-4
TGTGCCAGCAGCTTGGCAGCGGGGGGGGCGGAAGATACGCAGTATTTT
CASSLAAGGAEDTQYF